These 10 T cell receptor beta chains were all obtained from the same sample, sequenced in a study of cytomegalovirus exposure and HLA in healthy donors. Sequenced by immunoSEQ multiplex PCR; TCRdb stores in-frame clones only, minus some. The sample includes roughly 98,000 clones, less than 90% of them seen just once. The sample taken for sequencing was PBMCs. The receptors shown here come from a man aged 18-30 years in good health and CMV-seropositive.

The gene calls are TRBV5-6 and TRBJ1-5; D not resolved. Trimming took off 0 bases at V and 6 bases at J, with 10 bases between the two ends. This CDR3 spans 14 amino acids. Germline V gives CDR1 SGHDT, CDR2 YYEEEE. CDR3 coding DNA: TGTGCCAGCAGCTTGGGAGGGTTAGGTCAGCCCCAGCATTTT. Amino acids: CASSLGGLGQPQHF.

The J gene is TRBJ2-7, the V gene TRBV28, with D uncertain. This CDR3 is built from 13 residues. Germline lookup yields CDR1 MDHEN and CDR2 SYDVKM. The V gene lost 3 bases and the J gene lost 0 bases, with 6 bases spanning the gap. CDR3 region: CASSLRYSYEQYF. The CDR3, as DNA: TGTGCCAGCAGTTTGCGCTACTCCTACGAGCAGTACTTC.

The count of this clone is one. V is TRBV6-5 and J is TRBJ1-4, with D tentatively TRBD1 (6 bases). The ends were cut back, 5 bases at V and 7 bases at J, with 11 bases in the middle. The V gene's germline CDR1 is MNHEY and CDR2 SVGAGI. The CDR3 length is 13 residues. In DNA, the CDR3 is TGTGCCAGCAGTACACAGGGCCGTGAAAAACTGTTTTTT. Translation gives CASSTQGREKLFF.

This clone appeared once. DNA of the CDR3: TGCGCCAGCAGCTTGGCCTCTAGGACAGGGGCCAGGCGCACTGAAGCTTTCTTT. Its translation is CASSLASRTGARRTEAFF. V and J are TRBV5-1 and TRBJ1-1; 9 bases are a match to TRBD1. The V segment lost 0 bases and the J segment 4 bases; nucleotides outside the gene matches: 13. The CDR3 loop spans 18 amino acids. Germline CDR1 and CDR2: SGHRS and YFSETQ. The full variable domain, completed using reference TRBV5-1 and TRBJ1-1, is KAGVTQTPRYLIKTRGQQVTLSCSPISGHRSVSWYQQTPGQGLQFLFEYFSETQRNKGNFPGRFSGRQFSNSRSEMNVSTLELGDSALYLCASSLASRTGARRTEAFFGQGTRLTVV.

The CDR3 spells CASSPPRQGTGELFF. The CDR3 DNA is TGTGCCAGCAGCCCCCCCAGACAGGGGACCGGGGAGCTGTTTTTT. This rearrangement joins TRBV7-2 to TRBJ2-2; 8 positions match TRBD1. J was trimmed by 5 bases and V by 5 bases; bases with no gene match: 7. The CDR3 runs 15 residues. Germline lookup yields CDR1 SGHTA and CDR2 FQGNSA.

The genes are TRBV7-3 and TRBJ2-1; TRBD1 matches at 7 bases. Germline lookup yields CDR1 SGHTA and CDR2 FQGTGA. This CDR3 spans 12 amino acids. V lost 3 bases and J lost 13; bases outside the gene matches: 6. The CDR3 DNA reads as TGTGCCAGCAGCTTGATCGGGGACAGACAGTTCTTC. Residues: CASSLIGDRQFF.

CDR3: CASSLTPPGKTQYF. The CDR3 DNA follows: TGTGCCAGCAGCTTGACCCCCCCCGGGAAGACCCAGTACTTC. V usage is TRBV5-6 and J usage is TRBJ2-5; D possibly corresponds to TRBD2 (5 bases). CDR1 and CDR2 from the germline V gene are SGHDT and YYEEEE. CDR3 length: 14 residues. V shed 1 base and J shed 6 bases, with 13 bases lying between them.

This chain links TRBV4-1 with TRBJ1-5; no reliable D call. Trimming removed 4 bases at V and 0 bases at J, with 13 bases between. Germline V gene data show CDR1 as MGHRA and CDR2 as YSYEKL. CDR3 length: 16 residues. The CDR3 DNA reads as TGCGCCAGCAGCCCCGGGGAAGAGTATAGCAATCAGCCCCAGCATTTT. Protein sequence: CASSPGEEYSNQPQHF.

This clone was recorded a few times. The chain combines TRBV19 with TRBJ1-5; the match to TRBD1 covers 10 bases. The CDR3 loop spans 14 amino acids. The germline gives CDR1 LNHDA, CDR2 SQIVND (reference sequence). The J segment lost 7 bases and the V segment lost 4 bases, leaving 4 bases of the junction unmatched. The chain's CDR3 is CASSSGQGDQPQHF. In nucleotides, the CDR3 is TGTGCCAGTAGTAGCGGACAGGGGGACCAGCCCCAGCATTTT. The full variable domain, rest sourced from reference TRBV19 and TRBJ1-5, is DGGITQSPKYLFRKEGQNVTLSCEQNLNHDAMYWYRQDPGQGLRLIYYSQIVNDFQKGDIAEGYSVSREKKESFPLTVTSAQKNPTAFYLCASSSGQGDQPQHFGDGTRLSIL.

The chain couples TRBV28 to TRBJ1-5, with 10 bases identical to TRBD1. Germline CDR1 reads MDHEN; CDR2 reads SYDVKM. The CDR3 covers 16 residues. The V gene end was trimmed by 4 bases and the J gene end by 1 base; junction bases not matched to a gene: 4. The CDR3 DNA sequence: TGTGCCAGCAGTTCGCCGGGACAGGGGAGCAATCAGCCCCAGCATTTT. Protein: CASSSPGQGSNQPQHF.